This TCR beta chain derives from a study of blood T cell repertoires in COVID-19. Participant reports of clinical history set cohort assignment. Libraries were prepared by immunoSEQ multiplex PCR; TCRdb keeps only in-frame clonotypes and omits some of them. The sample includes around 150,000 clones, 84% seen only once; the top ten take less than 4%. The CDR3 is 17 residues long. Germline trimming cut 1 base from V and 1 base from J; bases unmatched to any gene: 3. In germline, CDR1 is LGHDT, CDR2 YNNKEL (reference sequence). Sequencing input: PBMCs or T cells enriched from blood (not recorded which). The rearrangement links TRBV3-1 (or the pseudogene TRBV3-2) to TRBJ2-4, with 11 bases identical to TRBD2. The sequence derives from a woman aged 45-65 years with acute COVID-19. The CDR3 loop reads CASSQVASGRAKNIQYF. Written as DNA, the CDR3 is TGTGCCAGCAGCCAAGTGGCTAGCGGGAGGGCCAAAAACATTCAGTACTTC.